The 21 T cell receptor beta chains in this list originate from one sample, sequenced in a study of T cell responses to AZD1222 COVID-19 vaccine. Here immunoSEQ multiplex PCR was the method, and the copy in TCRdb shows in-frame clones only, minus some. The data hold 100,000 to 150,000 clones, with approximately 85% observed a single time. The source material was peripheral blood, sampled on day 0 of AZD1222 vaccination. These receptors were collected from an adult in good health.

The CDR3 nucleotides are TGTGCCAGCACTATGGCGGGACTTCTGGAGCAGTACTTC. Amino acids: CASTMAGLLEQYF. V usage is TRBV12-3 or TRBV12-4 and J usage is TRBJ2-7, with a weak D call TRBD2 (6 bases). The CDR3 spans 13 residues. V lost 7 bases and J lost 7, with 17 bases in between.

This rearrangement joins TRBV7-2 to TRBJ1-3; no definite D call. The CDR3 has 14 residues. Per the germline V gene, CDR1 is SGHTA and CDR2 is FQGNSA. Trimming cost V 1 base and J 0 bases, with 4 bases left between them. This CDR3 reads CASSLGTSGNTIYF. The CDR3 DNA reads TGTGCCAGCAGCTTAGGGACCTCTGGAAACACCATATATTTT.

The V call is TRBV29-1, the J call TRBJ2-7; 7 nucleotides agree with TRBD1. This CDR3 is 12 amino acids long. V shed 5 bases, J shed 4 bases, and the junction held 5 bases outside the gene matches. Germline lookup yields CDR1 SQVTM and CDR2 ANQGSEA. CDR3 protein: CSVLEGAYEQYF. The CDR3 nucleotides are TGCAGCGTTCTTGAGGGGGCATACGAGCAGTACTTC.

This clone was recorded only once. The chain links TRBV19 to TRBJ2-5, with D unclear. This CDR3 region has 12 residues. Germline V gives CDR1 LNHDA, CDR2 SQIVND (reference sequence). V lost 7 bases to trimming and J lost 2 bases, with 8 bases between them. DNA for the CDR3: TGTGCCAGTAAATCCGATCAAGAGACCCAGTACTTC. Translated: CASKSDQETQYF.

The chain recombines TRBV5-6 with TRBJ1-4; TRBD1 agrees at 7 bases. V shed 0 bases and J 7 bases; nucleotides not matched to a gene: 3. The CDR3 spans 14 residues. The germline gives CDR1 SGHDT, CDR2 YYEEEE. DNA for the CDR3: TGTGCCAGCAGCTTGGGGCAGGGGGGTGAAAAACTGTTTTTT. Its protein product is CASSLGQGGEKLFF.

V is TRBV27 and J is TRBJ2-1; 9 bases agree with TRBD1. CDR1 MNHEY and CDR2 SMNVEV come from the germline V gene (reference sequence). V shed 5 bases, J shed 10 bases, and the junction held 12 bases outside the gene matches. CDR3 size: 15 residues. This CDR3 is CASSIPGQGVREQFF. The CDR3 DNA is TGTGCCAGCAGTATCCCGGGACAGGGTGTCCGAGAGCAGTTCTTC.

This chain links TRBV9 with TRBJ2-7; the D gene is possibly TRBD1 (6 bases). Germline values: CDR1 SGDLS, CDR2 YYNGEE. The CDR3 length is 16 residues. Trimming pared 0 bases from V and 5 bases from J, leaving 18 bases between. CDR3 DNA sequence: TGTGCCAGCAGCGTAGGCGGACAGAGATTCGGTGACGAGCAGTACTTC. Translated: CASSVGGQRFGDEQYF.

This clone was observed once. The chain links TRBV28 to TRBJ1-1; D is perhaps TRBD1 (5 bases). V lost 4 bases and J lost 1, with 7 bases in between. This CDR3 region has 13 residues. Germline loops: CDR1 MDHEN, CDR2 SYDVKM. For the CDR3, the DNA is TGTGCCAGCAGTTCGACAGAGAACACTGAAGCTTTCTTT. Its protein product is CASSSTENTEAFF.

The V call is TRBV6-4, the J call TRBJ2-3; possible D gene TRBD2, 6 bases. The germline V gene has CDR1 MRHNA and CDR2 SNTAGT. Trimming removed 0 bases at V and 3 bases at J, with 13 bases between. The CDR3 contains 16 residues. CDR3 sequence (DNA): TGTGCCAGCAGTGACTCAATGGCTAGCGAGACAGATACGCAGTATTTT. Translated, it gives CASSDSMASETDTQYF.

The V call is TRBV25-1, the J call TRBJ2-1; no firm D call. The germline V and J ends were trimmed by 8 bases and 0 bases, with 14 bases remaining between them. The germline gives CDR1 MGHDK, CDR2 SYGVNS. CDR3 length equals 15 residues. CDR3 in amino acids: CASGSGIHSYNEQFF. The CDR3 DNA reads TGTGCCAGCGGGTCCGGAATACACTCCTACAATGAGCAGTTCTTC.

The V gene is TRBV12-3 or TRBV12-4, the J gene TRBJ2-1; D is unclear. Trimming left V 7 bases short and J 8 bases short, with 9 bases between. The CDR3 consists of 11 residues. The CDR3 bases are TGTGCCAGCACCTCCCTGGATGAGCAGTTCTTC. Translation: CASTSLDEQFF.

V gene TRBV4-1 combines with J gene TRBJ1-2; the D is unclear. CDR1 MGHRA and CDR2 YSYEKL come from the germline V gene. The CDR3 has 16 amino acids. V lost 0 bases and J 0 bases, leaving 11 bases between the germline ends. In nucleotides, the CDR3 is TGCGCCAGCAGCCAAGACTGGACGACTGCTAACTATGGCTACACCTTC. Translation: CASSQDWTTANYGYTF.

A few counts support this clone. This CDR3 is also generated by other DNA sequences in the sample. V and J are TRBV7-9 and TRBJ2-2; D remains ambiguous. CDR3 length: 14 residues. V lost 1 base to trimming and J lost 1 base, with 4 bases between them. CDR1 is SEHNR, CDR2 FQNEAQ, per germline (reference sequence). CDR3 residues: CASSLGQNTGELFF. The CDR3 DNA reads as TGTGCCAGCAGCTTAGGACAGAACACCGGGGAGCTGTTTTTT.

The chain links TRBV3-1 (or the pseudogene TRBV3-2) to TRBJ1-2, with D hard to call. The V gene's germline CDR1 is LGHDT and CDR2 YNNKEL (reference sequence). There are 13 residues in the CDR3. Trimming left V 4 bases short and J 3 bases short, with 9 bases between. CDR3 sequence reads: CASSPDEDYGYTF. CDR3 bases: TGTGCCAGCAGCCCCGACGAGGACTATGGCTACACCTTC.

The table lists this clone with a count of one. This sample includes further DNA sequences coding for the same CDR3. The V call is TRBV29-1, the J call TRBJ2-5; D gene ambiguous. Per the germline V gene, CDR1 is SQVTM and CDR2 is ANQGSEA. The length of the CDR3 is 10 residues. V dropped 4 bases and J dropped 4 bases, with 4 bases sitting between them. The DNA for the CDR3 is TGCAGCGTTGGCCGAGAGACCCAGTACTTC. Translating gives CSVGRETQYF. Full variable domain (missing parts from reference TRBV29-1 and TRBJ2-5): SAVISQKPSRDICQRGTSLTIQCQVDSQVTMMFWYRQQPGQSLTLIATANQGSEATYESGFVIDKFPISRPNLTFSTLTVSNMSPEDSSIYLCSVGRETQYFGPGTRLLVL.

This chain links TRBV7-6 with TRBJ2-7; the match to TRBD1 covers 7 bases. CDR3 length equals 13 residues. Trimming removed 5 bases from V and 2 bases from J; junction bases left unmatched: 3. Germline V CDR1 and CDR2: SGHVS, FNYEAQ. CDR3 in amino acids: CASSPGQTYEQYF. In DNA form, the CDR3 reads TGTGCCAGCAGCCCGGGACAGACCTACGAGCAGTACTTC.

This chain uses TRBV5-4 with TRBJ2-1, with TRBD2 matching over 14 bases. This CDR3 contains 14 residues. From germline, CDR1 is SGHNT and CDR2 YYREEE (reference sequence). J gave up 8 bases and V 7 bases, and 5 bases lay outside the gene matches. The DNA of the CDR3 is TGTGCCAGCCGACTAGCGGGGGGGCCCTATGAGCAGTTCTTC. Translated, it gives CASRLAGGPYEQFF.

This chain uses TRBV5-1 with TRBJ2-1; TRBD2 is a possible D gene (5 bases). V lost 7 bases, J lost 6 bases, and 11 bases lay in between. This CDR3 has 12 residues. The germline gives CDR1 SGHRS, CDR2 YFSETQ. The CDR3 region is CASGREGNEQFF. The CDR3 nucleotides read TGCGCCAGCGGCCGAGAGGGCAATGAGCAGTTCTTC.

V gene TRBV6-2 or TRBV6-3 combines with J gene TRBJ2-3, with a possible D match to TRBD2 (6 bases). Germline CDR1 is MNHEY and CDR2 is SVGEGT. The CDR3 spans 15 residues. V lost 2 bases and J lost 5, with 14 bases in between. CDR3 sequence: CASSYGRDREDTQYF. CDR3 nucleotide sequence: TGTGCCAGCAGTTACGGGCGGGATCGGGAAGATACGCAGTATTTT.

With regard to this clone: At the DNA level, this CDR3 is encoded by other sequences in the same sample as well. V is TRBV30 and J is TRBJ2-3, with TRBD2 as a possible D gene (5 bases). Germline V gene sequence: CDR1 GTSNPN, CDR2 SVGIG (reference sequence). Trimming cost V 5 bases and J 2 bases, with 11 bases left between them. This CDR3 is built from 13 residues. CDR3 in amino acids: CAWSGSSTDTQYF. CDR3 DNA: TGTGCCTGGTCGGGAAGTTCCACAGATACGCAGTATTTT.

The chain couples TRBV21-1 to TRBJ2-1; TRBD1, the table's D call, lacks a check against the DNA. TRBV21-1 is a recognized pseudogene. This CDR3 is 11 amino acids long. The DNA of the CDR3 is TGTGCCAGCAACAGTTACAATGAGCAGTTCTTC. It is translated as CASNSYNEQFF.